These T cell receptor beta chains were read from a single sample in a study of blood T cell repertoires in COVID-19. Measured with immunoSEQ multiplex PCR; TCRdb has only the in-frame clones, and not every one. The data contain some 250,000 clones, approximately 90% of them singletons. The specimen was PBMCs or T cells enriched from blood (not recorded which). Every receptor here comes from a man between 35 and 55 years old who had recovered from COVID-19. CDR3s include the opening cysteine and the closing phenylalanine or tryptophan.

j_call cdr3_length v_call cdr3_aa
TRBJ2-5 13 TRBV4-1 CASSHGLSETQYF
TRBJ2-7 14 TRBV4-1 CASSPLGGTYEQYF
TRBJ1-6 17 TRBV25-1 CASSEYGDSFYNSPLHF
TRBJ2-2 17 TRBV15 CATSSPGTGISPGELFF
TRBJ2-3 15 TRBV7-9 CASSLYSGGAETQYF
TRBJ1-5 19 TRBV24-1 CATSDFRLWTEYSNQPQHF
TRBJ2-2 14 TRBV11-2 CASSSNRNTGELFF
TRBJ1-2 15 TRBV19 CASSSYLATNYGYTF
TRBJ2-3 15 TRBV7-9 CASSLAGEGADTQYF
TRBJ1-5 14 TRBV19 CASTGGVGNQPQHF
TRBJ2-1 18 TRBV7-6 CASSLRLAGVGAYNEQFF
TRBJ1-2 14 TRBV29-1 CSVAPEGGRVGYTF
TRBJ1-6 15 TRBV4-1 CASSQGTGLNSPLHF
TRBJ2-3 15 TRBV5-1 CASSLGGQLTDTQYF
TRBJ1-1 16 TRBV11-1 CASSFSGVGLNTEAFF
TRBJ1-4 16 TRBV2 CASSDAGSATNEKLFF
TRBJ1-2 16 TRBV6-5 CASSYSPTWGDYGYTF
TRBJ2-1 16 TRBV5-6 CASSLPTSGSYNEQFF
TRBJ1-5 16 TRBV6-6 CASSSGQGGNNQPQHF
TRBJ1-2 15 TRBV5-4 CASSLAIGGLYGYTF